This TCR beta chain was captured by sequencing in a study of Graves' ophthalmopathy and Graves' hyperthyroidism. Transcripts of RNA were the source for amplifying TCR beta CDR3 regions. A first-round RT-PCR used HTBI primers, followed by a second-round multiplex PCR. TCRdb redid the calling of the multiplex PCR reads with MiXCR, one entry per CDR3 protein. Here the sample spans 660,000 or so distinct CDR3 sequences, over 40% being singletons. Orbital computed tomography, together with clinical symptoms, serum thyroxine, TRAb and thyroid ultrasound, was used for diagnosis. This clonotype was counted at least ten times. V dropped 3 bases and J dropped 3; count of bases not matched to a gene: 14. CDR1 and CDR2 (germline): SNHLY, FYNNEI. The CDR3 length is 17 residues.

The V call is TRBV2, the J call TRBJ2-7, with 7 positions matching TRBD2. The sequenced sample consisted of peripheral blood. This TCR came from an adult man with Graves' ophthalmopathy. DNA for the CDR3: TGTGCCAGCAGTGAGGTGCCCCTACTAGCGTCCGACTACGAGCAGTACTTC. It codes for CASSEVPLLASDYEQYF.